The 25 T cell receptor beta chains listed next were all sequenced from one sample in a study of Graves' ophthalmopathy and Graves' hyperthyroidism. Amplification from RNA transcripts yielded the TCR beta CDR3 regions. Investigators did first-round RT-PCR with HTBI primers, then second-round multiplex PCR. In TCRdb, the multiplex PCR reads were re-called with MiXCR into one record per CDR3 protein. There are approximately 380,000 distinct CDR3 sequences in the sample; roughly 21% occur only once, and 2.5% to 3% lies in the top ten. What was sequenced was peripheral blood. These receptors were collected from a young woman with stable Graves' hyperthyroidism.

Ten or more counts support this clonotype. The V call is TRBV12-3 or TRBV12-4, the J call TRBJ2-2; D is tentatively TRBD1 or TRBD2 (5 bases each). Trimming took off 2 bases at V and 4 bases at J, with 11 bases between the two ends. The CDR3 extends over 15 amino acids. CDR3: CASSLRARGTGELFF. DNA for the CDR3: TGTGCCAGCAGTTTACGTGCGAGGGGCACCGGGGAGCTGTTTTTT.

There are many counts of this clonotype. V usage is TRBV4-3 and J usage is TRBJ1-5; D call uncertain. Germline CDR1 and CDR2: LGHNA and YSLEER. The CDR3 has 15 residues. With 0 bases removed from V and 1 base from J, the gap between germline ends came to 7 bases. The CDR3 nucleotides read TGCGCCAGCAGCCAAGATCCGGACAGCAATCAGCCCCAGCATTTT. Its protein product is CASSQDPDSNQPQHF.

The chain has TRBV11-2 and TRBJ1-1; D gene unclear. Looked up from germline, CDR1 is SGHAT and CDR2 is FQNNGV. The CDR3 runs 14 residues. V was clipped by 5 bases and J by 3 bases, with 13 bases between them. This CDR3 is CASSGRYGDTEAFF. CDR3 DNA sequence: TGTGCCAGCAGCGGACGTTACGGGGACACTGAAGCTTTCTTT. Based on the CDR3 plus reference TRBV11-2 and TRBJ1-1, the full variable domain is EAGVAQSPRYKIIEKRQSVAFWCNPISGHATLYWYQQILGQGPKLLIQFQNNGVVDDSQLPKDRFSAERLKGVDSTLKIQPAKLEDSAVYLCASSGRYGDTEAFFGQGTRLTVV.

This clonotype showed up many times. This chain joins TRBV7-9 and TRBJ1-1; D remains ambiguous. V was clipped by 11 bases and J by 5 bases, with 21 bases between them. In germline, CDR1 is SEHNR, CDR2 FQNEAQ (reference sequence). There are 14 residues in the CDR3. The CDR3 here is CAGRSGGGNTEAFF. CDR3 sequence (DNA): TGTGCCGGCCGGTCGGGCGGAGGGAATACTGAAGCTTTCTTT. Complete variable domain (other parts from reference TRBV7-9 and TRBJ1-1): DTGVSQNPRHKITKRGQNVTFRCDPISEHNRLYWYRQTLGQGPEFLTYFQNEAQLEKSRLLSDRFSAERPKGSFSTLEIQRTEQGDSAMYLCAGRSGGGNTEAFFGQGTRLTVV.

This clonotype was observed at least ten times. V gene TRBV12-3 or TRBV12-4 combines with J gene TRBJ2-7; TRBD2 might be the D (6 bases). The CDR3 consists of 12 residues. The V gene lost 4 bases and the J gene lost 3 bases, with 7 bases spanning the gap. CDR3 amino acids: CASSSGVYEQYF. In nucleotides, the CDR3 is TGTGCCAGCAGTTCGGGGGTCTACGAGCAGTACTTC.

CDR3 loop: CASRLSCGNTGELFF. The DNA for the CDR3 is TGTGCCAGCAGGCTATCCTGTGGGAACACCGGGGAGCTGTTTTTT. This rearrangement joins TRBV28 to TRBJ2-2; D ambiguous. Germline V gene data show CDR1 as MDHEN and CDR2 as SYDVKM. This CDR3 is 15 amino acids long. Trimming took 6 bases from V and 1 from J, leaving 12 bases between them.

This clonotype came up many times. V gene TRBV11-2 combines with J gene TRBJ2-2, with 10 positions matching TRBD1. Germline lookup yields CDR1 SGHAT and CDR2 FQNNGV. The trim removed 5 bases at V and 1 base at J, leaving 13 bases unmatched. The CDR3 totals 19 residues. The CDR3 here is CASSSFLDRGRRNTGELFF. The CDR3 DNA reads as TGTGCCAGCAGCAGCTTCCTAGACAGGGGGCGAAGGAACACCGGGGAGCTGTTTTTT.

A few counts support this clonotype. In DNA, the CDR3 is TGTGCCAGCAGTTACTCTCTGGGGGCCGAGACCCAGTACTTC. Translation gives CASSYSLGAETQYF. The chain recombines TRBV6-5 with TRBJ2-5; possible D gene TRBD1, 6 bases. CDR1 is MNHEY and CDR2 is SVGAGI in the germline V gene. With 0 bases removed from V and 5 bases from J, the gap between germline ends came to 10 bases. The CDR3 is made up of 14 amino acids.

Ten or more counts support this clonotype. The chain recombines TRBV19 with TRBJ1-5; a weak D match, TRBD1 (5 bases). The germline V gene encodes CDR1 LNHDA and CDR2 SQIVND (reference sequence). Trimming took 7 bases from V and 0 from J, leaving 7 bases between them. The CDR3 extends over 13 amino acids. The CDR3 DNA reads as TGTGCCAGTATGGGGGGTAGCAATCAGCCCCAGCATTTT. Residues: CASMGGSNQPQHF.

The CDR3 region is CAISWDRNYGYTF. DNA of the CDR3: TGTGCCATCAGTTGGGACCGGAACTATGGCTACACCTTC. This chain uses TRBV10-3 with TRBJ1-2; TRBD1 might be the D (5 bases). This CDR3 is built from 13 residues. Germline V lookup: CDR1 ENHRY, CDR2 SYGVKD. Trimming took off 5 bases at V and 2 bases at J, with 9 bases between the two ends.

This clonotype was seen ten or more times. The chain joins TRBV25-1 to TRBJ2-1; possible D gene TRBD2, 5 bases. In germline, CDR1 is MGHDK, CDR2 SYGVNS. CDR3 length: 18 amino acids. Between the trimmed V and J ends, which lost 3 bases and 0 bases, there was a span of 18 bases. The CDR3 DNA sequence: TGTGCCAGCAGTGATACTCCCGGGATTCGCGGCTCCTACAATGAGCAGTTCTTC. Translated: CASSDTPGIRGSYNEQFF.

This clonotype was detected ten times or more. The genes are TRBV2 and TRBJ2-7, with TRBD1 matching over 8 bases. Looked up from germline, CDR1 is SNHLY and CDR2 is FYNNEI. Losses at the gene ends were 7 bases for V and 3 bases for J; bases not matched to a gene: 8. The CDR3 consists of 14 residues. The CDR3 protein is CASKEQGVVYEQYF. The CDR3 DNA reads TGTGCCAGCAAAGAACAGGGGGTCGTCTACGAGCAGTACTTC.

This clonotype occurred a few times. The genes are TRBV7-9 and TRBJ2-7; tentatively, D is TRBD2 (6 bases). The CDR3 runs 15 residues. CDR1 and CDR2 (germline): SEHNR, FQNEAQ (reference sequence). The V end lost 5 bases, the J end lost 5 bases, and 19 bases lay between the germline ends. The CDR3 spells CASSPRAGYHHEQYF. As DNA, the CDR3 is TGTGCCAGCAGCCCTCGGGCGGGGTATCACCACGAGCAGTACTTC.

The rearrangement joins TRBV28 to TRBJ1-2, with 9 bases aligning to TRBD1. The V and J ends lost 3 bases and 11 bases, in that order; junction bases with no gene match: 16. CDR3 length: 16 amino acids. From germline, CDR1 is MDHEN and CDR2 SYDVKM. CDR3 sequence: CASSFWGGQGRSRYTF. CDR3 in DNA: TGTGCCAGCAGTTTTTGGGGTGGACAGGGGAGAAGTAGATACACCTTC.

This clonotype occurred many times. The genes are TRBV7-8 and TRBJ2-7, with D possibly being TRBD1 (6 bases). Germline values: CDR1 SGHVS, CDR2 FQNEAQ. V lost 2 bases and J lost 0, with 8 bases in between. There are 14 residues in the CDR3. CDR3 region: CASSLTGSSYEQYF. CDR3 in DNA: TGTGCCAGCAGCTTAACAGGGAGCTCCTACGAGCAGTACTTC.

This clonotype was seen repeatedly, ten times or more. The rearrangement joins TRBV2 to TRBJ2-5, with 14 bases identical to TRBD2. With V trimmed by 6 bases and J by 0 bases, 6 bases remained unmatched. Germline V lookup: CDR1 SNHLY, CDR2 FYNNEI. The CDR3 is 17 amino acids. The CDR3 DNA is TGTGCCAGCAGGGAGAGGACTAGCGGGAGGCACCAAGAGACCCAGTACTTC. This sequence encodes CASRERTSGRHQETQYF.

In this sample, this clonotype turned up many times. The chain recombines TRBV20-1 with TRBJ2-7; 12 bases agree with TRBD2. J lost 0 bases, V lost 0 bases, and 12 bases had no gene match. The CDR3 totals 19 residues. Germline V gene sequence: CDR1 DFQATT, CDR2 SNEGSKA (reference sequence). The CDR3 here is CSARDLGLAGGSFSYEQYF. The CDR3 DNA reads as TGCAGTGCTAGAGATCTAGGGCTAGCGGGAGGGTCGTTCTCCTACGAGCAGTACTTC.

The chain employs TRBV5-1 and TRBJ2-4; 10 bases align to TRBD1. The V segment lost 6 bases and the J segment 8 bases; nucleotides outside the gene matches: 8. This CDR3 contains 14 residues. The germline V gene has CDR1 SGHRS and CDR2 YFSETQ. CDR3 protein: CASNIGTGVDIQYF. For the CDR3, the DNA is TGCGCCAGCAACATCGGGACAGGGGTGGACATTCAGTACTTC.

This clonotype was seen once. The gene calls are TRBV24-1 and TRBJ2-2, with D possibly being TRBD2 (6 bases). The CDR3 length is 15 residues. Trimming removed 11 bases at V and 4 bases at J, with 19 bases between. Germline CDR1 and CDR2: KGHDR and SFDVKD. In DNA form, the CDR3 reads TGTGCCATTCAAGGGCCGGGGGAGAGCACCGGGGAGCTGTTTTTT. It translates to CAIQGPGESTGELFF.

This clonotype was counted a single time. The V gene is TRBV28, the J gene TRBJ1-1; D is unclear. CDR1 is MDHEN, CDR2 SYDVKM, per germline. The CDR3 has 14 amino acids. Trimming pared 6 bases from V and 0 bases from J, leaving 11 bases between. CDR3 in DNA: TGTGCCAGCAGCCCCCATGGGCTGAACACTGAAGCTTTCTTT. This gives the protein CASSPHGLNTEAFF. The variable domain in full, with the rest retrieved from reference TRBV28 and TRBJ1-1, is DVKVTQSSRYLVKRTGEKVFLECVQDMDHENMFWYRQDPGLGLRLIYFSYDVKMKEKGDIPEGYSVSREKKERFSLILESASTNQTSMYLCASSPHGLNTEAFFGQGTRLTVV.

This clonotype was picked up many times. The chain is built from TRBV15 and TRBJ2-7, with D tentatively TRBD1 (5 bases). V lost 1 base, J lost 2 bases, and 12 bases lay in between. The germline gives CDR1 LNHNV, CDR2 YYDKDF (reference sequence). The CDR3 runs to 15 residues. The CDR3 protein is CATSRGGTDTYEQYF. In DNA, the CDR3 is TGTGCCACCAGCAGAGGCGGCACGGACACCTACGAGCAGTACTTC.

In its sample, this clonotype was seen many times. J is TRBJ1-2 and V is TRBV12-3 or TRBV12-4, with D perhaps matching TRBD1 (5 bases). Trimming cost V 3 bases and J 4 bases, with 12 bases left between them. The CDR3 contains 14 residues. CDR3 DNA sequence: TGTGCCAGCAGTTTTGACACCGGGGGCTATGGCTACACCTTC. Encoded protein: CASSFDTGGYGYTF.

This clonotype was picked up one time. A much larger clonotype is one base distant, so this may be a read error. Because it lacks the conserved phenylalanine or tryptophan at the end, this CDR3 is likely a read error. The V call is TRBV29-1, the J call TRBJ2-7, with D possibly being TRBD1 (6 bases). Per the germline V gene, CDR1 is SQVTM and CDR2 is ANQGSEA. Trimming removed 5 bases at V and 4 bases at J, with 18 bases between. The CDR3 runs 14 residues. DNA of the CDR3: TGCAGCGTTAAGGTTAGGACAGAACCGTACGAGCAGTACTAC. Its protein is CSVKVRTEPYEQYY.

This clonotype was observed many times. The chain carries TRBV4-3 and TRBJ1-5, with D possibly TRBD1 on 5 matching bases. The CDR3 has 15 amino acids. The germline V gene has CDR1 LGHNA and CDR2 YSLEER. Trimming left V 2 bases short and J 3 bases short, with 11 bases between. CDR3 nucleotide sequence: TGCGCCAGCAGCCAAACGGGGGGGTCCAATCAGCCCCAGCATTTT. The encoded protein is CASSQTGGSNQPQHF.

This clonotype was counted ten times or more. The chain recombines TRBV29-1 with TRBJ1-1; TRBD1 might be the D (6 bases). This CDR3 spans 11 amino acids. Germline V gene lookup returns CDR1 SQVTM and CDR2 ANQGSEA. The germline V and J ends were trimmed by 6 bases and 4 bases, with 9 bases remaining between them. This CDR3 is CSVLGGTEAFF. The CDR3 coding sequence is TGCAGCGTACTAGGGGGCACTGAAGCTTTCTTT.